This T cell receptor (beta chain) was recovered during a study of patients and donors after allogeneic stem cell transplantation. Germline CDR1 and CDR2: DFQATT and SNEGSKA (reference sequence). V lost 1 base and J lost 1, with 7 bases in between. The CDR3 length is 14 residues. Using its own MiXCR run on the RT-PCR reads, TCRdb lists one record per CDR3 protein. The sample shows 15,000 to 20,000 distinct CDR3 sequences, about 5% of them seen only once. In its sample, this clonotype was seen many times. The V gene is TRBV20-1, the J gene TRBJ2-2; D is undetermined. The sequence was obtained from a human donor who was either an allogeneic HSCT recipient or a stem cell or donor lymphocyte infusion donor (not recorded which). It is not recorded whose cells these are; they may come from a transplant donor. The sequencing sample was made of blood, either unsorted or a sorted T cell fraction (not recorded which). The CDR3 sequence: CSARGSENTGELFF. CDR3 sequence (DNA): TGCAGTGCTAGAGGGTCGGAGAACACCGGGGAGCTGTTTTTT.